The clone carrying this T cell receptor beta chain has more than one count but fewer than ten. One entry per CDR3 protein, called by TCRdb with MiXCR from the 5' RACE reads. Of 60,000 to 85,000 distinct CDR3 sequences listed, 5% to 6% are singletons. These data come from a study of neurological immune-mediated disorders. Specimen: PBMCs. The clonotype comes from a young woman with multiple sclerosis.

The DNA for the CDR3 is TGCGCCAGCAGCCAATTAATCGCCACGGGCGGGGAGCTGTTTTTT. Translated: CASSQLIATGGELFF. The chain recombines TRBV4-1 with TRBJ2-2; D is unclear. Per germline, CDR1 MGHRA and CDR2 YSYEKL. Trimming left V 2 bases short and J 7 bases short, with 14 bases between. This CDR3 region has 15 residues.